This T cell receptor beta chain was documented in a study of cytomegalovirus exposure and HLA in healthy donors (dated by TCRdb to the late 2010s). For the wider study: In an earlier analysis of fewer than 750 of the donors, around 300 Gb of sequence data and 100 million or so unique TCR beta sequences from some 170 million T cells were reported. An early release that covered several hundred HLA-typed donors contained around 300 gigabases of sequencing data and 70 million to 100 million unique TCR sequences. Among the roughly 400 genotyped donors, about 83% belonged to the genetic ancestry cluster associated with self-reported Caucasian donors. The study aimed to test whether signatures of past pathogen exposure could be identified by cataloging public T cell receptors. Using immunosequencing, the study profiled T cell repertoires from approximately 700 subjects and related those repertoires to cytomegalovirus serostatus. Along with the approximately 700-subject first cohort, a separate validation cohort of 120 different subjects was used. High-throughput TCR immunosequencing, statistical association of individual TCRs with disease status, and machine learning were combined to predict cytomegalovirus infection status. To study patterns of TCR occurrence, a later analysis re-analyzed previously published TCR beta repertoires from under 750 donors and added high-resolution HLA genotyping. Rather than drawing on any new phenotypic data, the later analysis identified candidate immune exposures from TCR beta sequences and the way those sequences occurred across donors. An earlier analysis of fewer than 700 of the donors applied high-throughput TCR beta sequencing to assess whether each TCR beta V gene segment acted as functional or pseudogenic. Alongside the repertoire data, information on donor age, sex, ethnicity and CMV serostatus was compiled. A later genetic analysis took genome-wide SNP genotypes for about 55% of the 666 donors and used that subset as a discovery cohort. Every discovery cohort repertoire had been produced on one sequencing platform. Class I and class II HLA loci were covered by the typing at four-digit resolution. Typing coverage varied by locus: about 620-640 donors for A, B, C, DRB1 and DQB1; roughly 520 for DQA1; around 610 for DPA1; about 450 for DPB1. Because of strong linkage in the cohort, four or five DR-DQ haplotypes were treated as single units for association and clustering. Across approximately 400 genotyped donors of the cohort, an average of about 200,000 unique TCR beta nucleotide sequences per donor were sequenced, and approximately 17% of those sequences were non-productive. The paper's findings and limits, for the study overall: The 87-base-pair reads could not distinguish some IMGT-functional V segments, including TRBV6-2 and TRBV6-3, so those segments were excluded. Linkage disequilibrium might explain the correlated functional status among segregating V segments, but an unknown experimental factor could not be excluded. In a later genetic analysis, a missense DCLRE1C variant was associated with V-gene and J-gene trimming of TCR beta chains, and the association was replicated in an independent cohort. It was suggested by the authors that the approach could potentially be generalized to other disease states and immunological phenotypes. Broadly in line with IMGT annotations, most TCR beta V segments showed up in productive rearrangements about 87% or about 30% of the time in an earlier analysis of under 700 of the donors. Most TCR sequences were seen in very few donors, while some public TCRs were found in many individuals. Only TCR beta chains were sequenced in this cohort, and the absence of alpha or paired-chain data limited detectable features. Strong co-occurrence of HLA alleles, especially DR and DQ, made assigning TCR associations to individual alleles difficult. A few of the identified cytomegalovirus-associated TCR beta chains were confirmed in vitro to be specific for cytomegalovirus antigens. For the cohort, immune exposure information was limited to CMV serostatus. A later analysis found that most CMV-associated TCR beta chains appeared HLA-restricted, with HLA associations seemingly driven largely by CMV exposure. Because counts were too low, 15 to 20 rarely observed V segments, including chromosome 9 orphons, were left out of the earlier analysis of approximately 580 of the donors. In a later analysis, HLA-associated TCR beta chains showed more clonal expansion and lower generation probabilities than non-associated chains that were equally common. The study gave a list of about 170 TCR beta chains associated with cytomegalovirus. The sequencing pipeline was judged likely to have produced a cluster of highly shared sequence variants as a technical artifact. The classifier was reported to diagnose cytomegalovirus status with high specificity and sensitivity in both the original cohort and the validation cohort. A further reported finding was that TCR beta sequences accurately predicted the HLA-A and HLA-B alleles for most subjects in the first cohort. In a later analysis, the rate of TCR association differed among HLA loci, with DRB1 alleles having the most associated TCRs and HLA-C alleles having the fewest. Several of the top co-occurrence clusters appeared to be linked to parvovirus B19, influenza, CMV and Epstein-Barr virus, according to a later analysis. The presence/absence analyses assumed that sequencing depth was roughly uniform across donors, and that assumption may not be true. Because some donors lacked HLA typing at each locus, the association tests relied only on the typed subset. Compared with the approximately 600-donor mean, donors in an Asian-associated ancestry cluster had fewer N-insertions in productive TCRs, according to a later genetic analysis. Specific HLA alleles were associated with 15,000 to 20,000 TCR beta sequences at a false discovery rate of 0.05 in a later analysis.

This clone was detected only once. The target of this receptor is not known. No quality values exist for individual bases; no much larger clone is one base distant. The cohort was made up of approximately 670 healthy bone marrow donors. Cohort members were all nominally healthy when sampled, although unrecorded immune exposures were likely present. The donor was CMV seronegative and was included in the group of a few hundred seronegative cohort members. Each donor provided a peripheral blood sample, and peripheral blood mononuclear cells were used for TCR beta sequencing. Genomic DNA extraction from the blood cell samples was performed with the Qiagen DNeasy Blood Extraction Kit. The library relied on the immunoSEQ multiplex PCR assay. For the multiplex PCR, a mixture combining 60 forward primers for TCR Vbeta segments and 13 reverse primers for TCR Jbeta segments was used. A multiplex PCR assay on genomic DNA amplified the CDR3 region of rearranged TCR beta genes. Amplified TCR beta libraries were sequenced as 87-base-pair reads on the Illumina HiSeq System. Concerning the study's data processing: In a later analysis, some 80 million unique TCR beta chains were counted across the roughly 610 repertoires, and about 10 million of these chains were shared by at least two donors. Raw reads were error-corrected and collapsed into unique sequences with a nearest-neighbor algorithm that merged closely related sequences to remove PCR and sequencing errors. V, D and J gene segments were assigned by aligning CDR3 sequences to IMGT reference sequences. For a sequence to be retained, a match of at least six nucleotides to both a V gene segment and a J gene segment was required. A rearrangement counted as productive if the CDR3 had no stop codons and remained in frame with V and J, and every other rearrangement counted as non-productive. Following IMGT convention, CDR3 was defined as the stretch from the second conserved V-encoded cysteine to the conserved J-encoded phenylalanine. In an earlier analysis of 500 to 650 of the donors, sequences lacking an unambiguous match to a single V gene segment were excluded. In an earlier analysis of approximately 500 of the donors, a V segment was called functional when productive rearrangements were above 56.7%, and segregating when the standard deviation between donors exceeded 5%. A statistical classification framework was built for diagnosing cytomegalovirus status from the catalog of TCR beta chain sequences. In a later analysis, V and J genes were assigned by comparing TCR nucleotide sequences against IMGT/GENE-DB human TR gene sequences. In a later analysis, CDR3 sequences and most-parsimonious VDJ recombination scenarios were assigned using the TCRdist pipeline. In a later analysis, each TCR beta chain was defined by its CDR3 amino acid sequence together with its V-gene family, and reads lacking a unique V-gene family were excluded. As a way to deal with suspected cross-contamination and a sequencing artifact, a later analysis dropped under 600 nucleotide sequences that were highly shared and had low generation probability. A later analysis calculated a clonal expansion index for each public chain from normalized within-repertoire ranks of inferred template counts. A later analysis computed generation probabilities with a VDJ recombination model fitted to out-of-frame rearrangements, and checked the results against IGoR. Hypergeometric tests were used in a later analysis to score TCR-TCR, TCR-HLA and TCR-CMV co-occurrence, with a repertoire-size bias correction applied to the TCR pairs. A later analysis estimated false discovery rates by permuting HLA or CMV assignments 20 times. In a later analysis, co-occurring TCRs were grouped with DBSCAN, and TCRdist sequence similarity was added when clustering was performed within HLA-allele-positive subsets. Co-occurrence clustering excluded repertoires with fewer than 30,000 or more than 120,000 public chains, plus five with anomalous nucleotide sharing. This is the immuneACCESS table as TCRdb keeps it, with only in-frame sequences that have V and J called. A part of the clones is gone; compared with another copy, unresolved V genes explain less than half, and the rest is unexplained. The V and J calls and clone size are taken from that table; D and trimming were inferred from the DNA. For this sample the table gives about 180,000 clones, of which about three quarters were detected only once. The ten largest make up roughly 1.5% of the sample.

Including the terminal cysteine and phenylalanine, the CDR3 comprises 14 residues. CDR3 DNA is the only sequence kept; it has 42 bases, read in frame from the first base. The V end gives up 4 bases and the J end 1 base, leaving 3 bases in the junction not matched to a gene. The germline V gene encodes CDR1 SGHNT and CDR2 YYREEE (reference sequence). The rearrangement combines TRBV5-4 with TRBJ2-7; 9 middle bases align to TRBD1. The TCR was taken from a man aged 18 to 35 in good health and CMV-seronegative. Material for sequencing was PBMCs. The CDR3 region: CASSRQGGSYEQYF. The DNA reads as follows: TGTGCCAGCAGCCGACAGGGGGGTTCCTACGAGCAGTACTTC.